Listed below are T cell receptor beta chains from one sample, sequenced in a study of T cell repertoires in cytomegalovirus infection. TCRdb used MiXCR to reprocess the reads, holding one entry per CDR3 protein. The repertoire holds 740,000 or so distinct CDR3 sequences, with 35% to 40% as singletons. Sequenced input: PBMCs. The receptors were sampled from a human donor in good health (CMV status not recorded). Some clones in this sample may be carry-over from other donors' samples. Both conserved end residues are part of each CDR3. Fields, in order: V gene, clone size, D gene, J gene, CDR3 DNA, CDR3 protein. The D gene is left open where the match is weak. Only some rows state a clone size, as once, few, many or a class for expanded clones.

TRBV20-1,many,-,TRBJ1-5,TGCAGTGCTAGAGTTCGGGTTAGGAATAATCAGCCCCAGCATTTT,CSARVRVRNNQPQHF
TRBV11-2,few,TRBD1,TRBJ1-5,TGTGCCAGCAGCTTAGAGACACCCCAGGGGGCGACGGGTATGCAGCCCCAGCATTTT,CASSLETPQGATGMQPQHF
TRBV7-6,few,TRBD2,TRBJ2-7,TGTGCCAGCAGGCGGCAAGGACTAGCGGGGCCCTACGAGCAGTACTTC,CASRRQGLAGPYEQYF
TRBV4-1,-,-,TRBJ2-1,TGCGCCAGCAGCAAAGATGGTAGCCGGGTCTTCACTGACAATGAGCAGTTCTTC,CASSKDGSRVFTDNEQFF
TRBV7-9,-,-,TRBJ2-7,TGTGCCAGCAGCTCCGGGACCACAACTCATAAGCAGTACTTC,CASSSGTTTHKQYF
TRBV28,few,TRBD1,TRBJ2-2,TGTGCCAGCAGTTACAGGGGTGTCACCGGGGAGCTGTTTTTT,CASSYRGVTGELFF
TRBV18,-,-,TRBJ2-1,TGTGCCAGCTCCCCCCAGAATGAGCAGTTCTTC,CASSPQNEQFF
TRBV4-1,-,-,TRBJ2-1,TGCGCCAGCAGCCAAGGGGCCCCGAACAATGAGCAGTTCTTC,CASSQGAPNNEQFF
TRBV5-6,-,-,TRBJ2-1,TGTGCCAGCAGCTCATGGGGAGGGGGCGCAAATGAGCAGTTCTTC,CASSSWGGGANEQFF
TRBV7-8,-,TRBD2,TRBJ2-5,TGTGCCAGCAGCTTAGCGCCCATTTGCTCGCGGGGGAAAGAGACCCAGTACTTC,CASSLAPICSRGKETQYF
TRBV12-3/TRBV12-4,few,-,TRBJ1-1,TGTGCCAGCAGTCCGATAAACACTGAAGCTTTCTTT,CASSPINTEAFF
TRBV19,-,TRBD1,TRBJ1-5,TGTGCCAGTAGTATTACGGGACAGGGCGGTCAGCCCCAGCATTTT,CASSITGQGGQPQHF
TRBV7-6,many,-,TRBJ2-1,TGTGCCAGCAGCTTAGCCGCATTGGGGGCTTACAATGAGCAGTTCTTC,CASSLAALGAYNEQFF
TRBV20-1,-,-,TRBJ1-5,TGCAGTGCTAGAGATGGGTCAGGGACGTGGAGCAATCAGCCCCAGCATTTT,CSARDGSGTWSNQPQHF
TRBV19,-,TRBD2,TRBJ2-3,TGTGCCAGTAGTCTCGGACTAGCGGGTTCAGATACGCAGTATTTT,CASSLGLAGSDTQYF
TRBV28,-,TRBD1,TRBJ2-3,TGTGCCAGCAGTACCTCCCGGACAGGTGGCACGAATACGCAGTATTTT,CASSTSRTGGTNTQYF
TRBV12-3/TRBV12-4,-,-,TRBJ1-5,TGTGCCAGCAGCCCGGCGGGCCCGGCCAATCAGCCCCAGCATTTT,CASSPAGPANQPQHF
TRBV19,-,-,TRBJ2-2,TGTGCCAGTAGTATAGCGGTTGTGGGCACCGGGGAGCTGTTTTTT,CASSIAVVGTGELFF
TRBV12-3/TRBV12-4,-,-,TRBJ1-4,TGTGCCAGCAGTACAGGGACCCTTAATGAAAAACTGTTTTTT,CASSTGTLNEKLFF
TRBV7-2,few,TRBD2,TRBJ2-3,TGTGCCAGCAGCTTTTCCGGGGGGAGCACAGATACGCAGTATTTT,CASSFSGGSTDTQYF
TRBV28,-,TRBD1,TRBJ2-7,TGTGCCAGCAGTTCCCCGGGACAGGGGTACGATCAGTACTTC,CASSSPGQGYDQYF
TRBV7-6,many,-,TRBJ2-1,TGTGCCAGCAGCGGAGTAGCGAACCCCTACAATGAGCAGTTCTTC,CASSGVANPYNEQFF
TRBV12-3/TRBV12-4,few,-,TRBJ2-5,TGTGCCAGCAGACCCTCGGAACAGGGTCAAGAGACCCAGTACTTC,CASRPSEQGQETQYF
TRBV5-5,many,-,TRBJ2-7,TGTGCCAGCAACGTACTGGACGGTGTCTACGAGCAGTACTTC,CASNVLDGVYEQYF
TRBV20-1,few,-,TRBJ2-7,TGCAGTGCTAGAAACATGGGAACACACGAGCAGTACTTC,CSARNMGTHEQYF
TRBV3-1,-,-,TRBJ2-3,TGTGCCAGCAGCCGGACAGGGAGGGAAGATACGCAGTATTTT,CASSRTGREDTQYF
TRBV7-2,many,TRBD2,TRBJ2-7,TGTGCCAGCAGCTATATCGTTAGCGGGGGGGCCTACGAGCAGTACTTC,CASSYIVSGGAYEQYF
TRBV20-1,-,TRBD1,TRBJ1-6,TGCAGTGCTAGAGATCATGGACAGGGACATTCACCCCTCCACTTT,CSARDHGQGHSPLHF
TRBV7-2,few,TRBD1,TRBJ1-6,TGTGCCAGCAGCTGGTCGACAGGGGGAAGCTCCTATAATTCACCCCTCCACTTT,CASSWSTGGSSYNSPLHF
TRBV29-1,-,-,TRBJ2-7,TGCAGCGTTGTGGTTTGGGAAGAGCAGTACTTC,CSVVVWEEQYF